Below, 30 T cell receptor beta chains from the same sample are listed, as sequenced in a study of somatic mutations in cytotoxic T cells in rheumatoid arthritis. Here immunoSEQ multiplex PCR was the method, and the copy in TCRdb shows in-frame clones only, minus some. Of about 10,000 clones listed, 75% to 90% were seen once; the top ten hold 1.1%. The sequencing input was CD4+ T cells sorted from blood. These receptors originate from a woman aged 18 to 35 with rheumatoid arthritis.

J is TRBJ1-5 and V is TRBV14; D gene ambiguous. V dropped 5 bases and J dropped 4 bases, with 9 bases sitting between them. Per germline, CDR1 SGHDN and CDR2 FVKESK. CDR3 length: 13 residues. This CDR3 reads CASSLAGNQPQHF. In DNA, the CDR3 is TGTGCCAGCAGCTTAGCGGGGAATCAGCCCCAGCATTTT.

The chain has TRBV18 and TRBJ2-7; tentative D call: TRBD2 (5 bases). Germline values: CDR1 KGHSH, CDR2 LQKENI. The V gene lost 8 bases and the J gene lost 2 bases, with 16 bases spanning the gap. This CDR3 region has 14 residues. The CDR3 sequence is CASLRWEPPYEQYF. CDR3 bases: TGTGCCAGCCTCCGATGGGAGCCCCCCTACGAGCAGTACTTC.

The rearrangement uses TRBV18 and TRBJ2-2; 7 positions agree with TRBD2. V dropped 2 bases and J dropped 6; count of bases not matched to a gene: 6. The CDR3 is 15 residues long. Germline CDR1 and CDR2: KGHSH and LQKENI. In nucleotides, the CDR3 is TGTGCCAGCTCACCAAAGGGACTACCGTCCGGGGAGCTGTTTTTT. It encodes CASSPKGLPSGELFF.

The chain links TRBV7-2 to TRBJ2-1, with TRBD2 matching over 7 bases. Germline CDR1 and CDR2: SGHTA and FQGNSA. J gave up 10 bases and V 5 bases, and 17 bases lay outside the gene matches. This CDR3 comprises 16 residues. In DNA, the CDR3 is TGTGCCAGCAGCGCCCCCGGGTCCTCAAACGGGAGGGAGCAGTTCTTC. It encodes CASSAPGSSNGREQFF.

CDR3 protein: CASRGQGRETQYF. CDR3 nucleotide sequence: TGTGCCAGCAGAGGACAGGGTAGAGAGACCCAGTACTTC. The V and J genes are TRBV25-1 and TRBJ2-5, with TRBD1 matching over 8 bases. Trimming at V came to 6 bases and at J to 4 bases, leaving 4 bases not matched to a gene. The CDR3 has 13 amino acids. Looked up from germline, CDR1 is MGHDK and CDR2 is SYGVNS.

The V and J genes are TRBV5-5 and TRBJ2-3; 7 bases are shared with TRBD1. CDR1 SGHKS and CDR2 YYEKEE come from the germline V gene (reference sequence). There are 15 residues in the CDR3. J lost 1 base, V lost 4 bases, and 6 bases had no gene match. The CDR3 DNA reads TGTGCCAGCAGCCCGAGACAGGGCGGCACAGATACGCAGTATTTT. Its translation: CASSPRQGGTDTQYF.

V usage is TRBV9 and J usage is TRBJ2-3; 7 positions agree with TRBD2. Germline V gene lookup returns CDR1 SGDLS and CDR2 YYNGEE. The CDR3 has 18 residues. Trimming at V came to 0 bases and at J to 0 bases, leaving 10 bases not matched to a gene. The CDR3 loop reads CASSVDPYSSGSTDTQYF. CDR3 bases: TGTGCCAGCAGCGTAGACCCTTACAGTAGCGGGAGCACAGATACGCAGTATTTT. The full variable domain, in which reference TRBV9 and TRBJ2-3 provide the parts outside the CDR3, is DSGVTQTPKHLITATGQRVTLRCSPRSGDLSVYWYQQSLDQGLQFLIQYYNGEERAKGNILERFSAQQFPDLHSELNLSSLELGDSALYFCASSVDPYSSGSTDTQYFGPGTRLTVL.

The chain has TRBV30 and TRBJ2-6; 13 bases match TRBD2. Germline V gene lookup returns CDR1 GTSNPN and CDR2 SVGIG (reference sequence). Germline trimming cut 2 bases from V and 3 bases from J; bases unmatched to any gene: 7. The CDR3 totals 18 residues. CDR3 amino acids: CAWSLLRTSGGGANVLTF. The CDR3 DNA is TGTGCCTGGAGTCTACTCCGGACTAGCGGGGGTGGGGCCAACGTCCTGACTTTC. Looking up the rest from reference TRBV30 and TRBJ2-6 gives the full variable domain: SQTIHQWPATLVQPVGSPLSLECTVEGTSNPNLYWYRQAAGRGLQLLFYSVGIGQISSEVPQNLSASRPQDRQFILSSKKLLLSDSGFYLCAWSLLRTSGGGANVLTFGAGSRLTVL.

The rearrangement links TRBV28 to TRBJ2-3, with TRBD2 matching over 11 bases. Trimming cost V 4 bases and J 6 bases; bases outside gene matches: 9. Germline loops: CDR1 MDHEN, CDR2 SYDVKM. The CDR3 is 16 residues long. DNA for the CDR3: TGTGCCAGCAGTTCCCCTTTAGCGGGAGGGGTGGATACGCAGTATTTT. Its protein is CASSSPLAGGVDTQYF.

This rearrangement joins TRBV29-1 to TRBJ1-1; D call uncertain. The CDR3 extends over 13 amino acids. Germline loops: CDR1 SQVTM, CDR2 ANQGSEA. V lost 4 bases and J 4 bases, leaving 13 bases between the germline ends. CDR3 nucleotide sequence: TGCAGCGTTGTTCAGTTAATTCGCACTGAAGCTTTCTTT. It encodes CSVVQLIRTEAFF.

The chain combines TRBV7-9 with TRBJ2-7, with 16 bases lining up with TRBD2. This CDR3 is 17 amino acids long. The ends lost 5 bases at V and 2 bases at J; junction bases unmatched: 6. In germline, CDR1 is SEHNR, CDR2 FQNEAQ (reference sequence). CDR3 region: CASSPGTSGRVAYEQYF. The CDR3 nucleotides are TGTGCCAGCAGCCCGGGGACTAGCGGGAGGGTTGCCTACGAGCAGTACTTC.

The rearrangement joins TRBV6-5 to TRBJ1-1; D call uncertain. CDR3 length equals 15 residues. The V gene lost 6 bases and the J gene lost 0 bases, with 14 bases spanning the gap. Germline V gives CDR1 MNHEY, CDR2 SVGAGI. The CDR3 here is CASSKRGVLNTEAFF. The CDR3 DNA reads TGTGCCAGCAGCAAACGTGGAGTTTTGAACACTGAAGCTTTCTTT.

This sequence joins TRBV19 and TRBJ2-6, with 8 bases matching TRBD1. V lost 1 base and J lost 2; bases outside the gene matches: 4. This CDR3 is 17 amino acids long. CDR1 and CDR2 (germline): LNHDA, SQIVND (reference sequence). The CDR3 DNA is TGTGCCAGTAGTATAGCAGGGGGCGCGGCTGGGGCCAACGTCCTGACTTTC. Its translation: CASSIAGGAAGANVLTF.

The DNA of the CDR3 is TGTGCCAGCAGTCCGAAGGCGGGGGCGCTGGCTTTCTTT. Translation: CASSPKAGALAFF. The chain recombines TRBV6-5 with TRBJ1-1; maybe TRBD1 (6 bases). There are 13 residues in the CDR3. Germline-derived CDR1 and CDR2 are MNHEY and SVGAGI. With 5 bases removed from V and 11 bases from J, the gap between germline ends came to 18 bases.

This rearrangement joins TRBV7-9 to TRBJ2-1; TRBD2 aligns across 7 bases. The CDR3 has 15 amino acids. Germline-derived CDR1 and CDR2 are SEHNR and FQNEAQ (reference sequence). Losses at the gene ends were 3 bases for V and 5 bases for J; bases not matched to a gene: 7. The chain's CDR3 is CASSLKSSGHNEQFF. The CDR3 coding sequence is TGTGCCAGCAGCTTGAAGTCTAGCGGACACAATGAGCAGTTCTTC.

The chain carries TRBV5-8 and TRBJ1-1, with D uncertain. V was clipped by 3 bases and J by 4 bases, with 13 bases between them. Germline V lookup: CDR1 SGHTS, CDR2 YDEGEE. The CDR3 length is 14 residues. CDR3 DNA: TGTGCCAGCAGCTCCCAGCGAATAGGCACTGAAGCTTTCTTT. Translated, it gives CASSSQRIGTEAFF.

V gene TRBV6-1 combines with J gene TRBJ1-3, with a weak D call TRBD1 (6 bases). CDR1 and CDR2 (germline): MNHNS, SASEGT. There are 12 residues in the CDR3. The germline V and J ends were trimmed by 8 bases and 6 bases, with 11 bases remaining between them. CDR3 in amino acids: CASGAGENTIYF. In DNA, the CDR3 is TGTGCCAGCGGGGCAGGGGAAAACACCATATATTTT.

J is TRBJ2-3 and V is TRBV15; 12 positions agree with TRBD2. The V and J ends lost 0 bases and 0 bases, in that order; junction bases with no gene match: 7. Per germline, CDR1 LNHNV and CDR2 YYDKDF (reference sequence). CDR3 length equals 19 residues. The CDR3, as DNA: TGTGCCACCAGCAGAGATGAGCGACTAGCGGGAGCTAGCACAGATACGCAGTATTTT. This encodes CATSRDERLAGASTDTQYF.

V gene TRBV28 combines with J gene TRBJ2-1; 7 bases line up with TRBD1. CDR1 is MDHEN and CDR2 is SYDVKM in the germline V gene. V lost 10 bases, J lost 6 bases, and 12 bases stayed unmatched. The CDR3 contains 14 residues. This chain's CDR3 is CATNKAGGPNEQFF. CDR3 bases: TGTGCCACCAATAAAGCAGGGGGACCCAATGAGCAGTTCTTC.

The table lists this clone with a count of one. V usage is TRBV28 and J usage is TRBJ1-5; D might be TRBD1 (6 bases). Germline CDR1 is MDHEN and CDR2 is SYDVKM. Trimming shortened V by 6 bases and J by 4 bases, and 13 bases separated the two germline ends. The CDR3 extends over 14 amino acids. The CDR3: CASSPGQRNQPQHF. The CDR3 nucleotides are TGTGCCAGCAGCCCTGGACAGAGGAATCAGCCCCAGCATTTT.

This clone was counted between two and nine times. Here the CDR3 DNA reads TGTGCCAGCAGTTATCAATCGGGGGAAAACTACGAGCAGTACTTC. Protein product: CASSYQSGENYEQYF. This chain links TRBV6-6 with TRBJ2-7; a possible D gene is TRBD2 (6 bases). Germline V gene sequence: CDR1 MNHNY, CDR2 SVGAGI (reference sequence). CDR3 length: 15 amino acids. Trimming left V 3 bases short and J 3 bases short, with 15 bases between.

The rearrangement links TRBV28 to TRBJ2-7; D not resolved. The V gene lost 3 bases and the J gene lost 3 bases, with 6 bases spanning the gap. The CDR3 runs 12 residues. Germline loops: CDR1 MDHEN, CDR2 SYDVKM. The CDR3 DNA reads TGTGCCAGCAGTTTGCAGTACTACGAGCAGTACTTC. Its translation: CASSLQYYEQYF.

The CDR3 loop reads CASRPGQGGPYEQYF. The CDR3 DNA is TGTGCCAGCAGGCCGGGACAGGGAGGCCCCTACGAGCAGTACTTC. The V call is TRBV6-6, the J call TRBJ2-7; TRBD1 matches at 9 bases. Per the germline V gene, CDR1 is MNHNY and CDR2 is SVGAGI (reference sequence). The CDR3 runs 15 residues. Trimming cost V 6 bases and J 2 bases; bases outside gene matches: 8.

This clone has a handful of counts. The chain carries TRBV10-3 and TRBJ2-1, with 7 nucleotides matching TRBD2. Germline CDR1 reads ENHRY; CDR2 reads SYGVKD. Trimming removed 4 bases from V and 8 bases from J; junction bases left unmatched: 11. The CDR3 spans 15 residues. CDR3 sequence (DNA): TGTGCCATCAGTGTAAGGGCGGGAGTGGGTGATGAGCAGTTCTTC. Its translation is CAISVRAGVGDEQFF.

V and J are TRBV27 and TRBJ1-3; weak D call: TRBD1 (6 bases). CDR3 length: 16 amino acids. Germline-derived CDR1 and CDR2 are MNHEY and SMNVEV (reference sequence). The V gene lost 5 bases and the J gene lost 5 bases, with 19 bases spanning the gap. CDR3 region: CASSPTLTGARNTIYF. The CDR3 DNA sequence: TGTGCCAGCAGTCCCACCCTGACAGGAGCCCGAAACACCATATATTTT.

The genes are TRBV6-5 and TRBJ2-2; no reliable D call. Germline V gene data show CDR1 as MNHEY and CDR2 as SVGAGI. V lost 0 bases and J 3 bases, leaving 8 bases between the germline ends. CDR3 length: 15 amino acids. The CDR3 sequence is CASSYSSSYTGELFF. The DNA of the CDR3 is TGTGCCAGCAGTTACTCTTCCTCCTACACCGGGGAGCTGTTTTTT.

The V and J genes are TRBV7-2 and TRBJ2-1; maybe TRBD1 (5 bases). The length of the CDR3 is 14 residues. Germline V lookup: CDR1 SGHTA, CDR2 FQGNSA. With 1 base removed from V and 4 bases from J, the gap between germline ends came to 8 bases. DNA for the CDR3: TGTGCCAGCAGCTTAGAGGGGCGGTACAATGAGCAGTTCTTC. Translation gives CASSLEGRYNEQFF.

The CDR3 loop reads CASSERRGGRDEQFF. The DNA for the CDR3 is TGTGCCAGCAGCGAAAGGAGGGGGGGAAGGGATGAGCAGTTCTTC. J is TRBJ2-1 and V is TRBV7-9; D perhaps matches TRBD2 (7 bases). CDR1 and CDR2 (germline): SEHNR, FQNEAQ (reference sequence). The CDR3 has 15 residues. V lost 5 bases to trimming and J lost 8 bases, with 19 bases between them.

The chain uses TRBV13 and TRBJ2-1, with no clear D. V lost 7 bases, J lost 1 base, and 20 bases lay in between. The CDR3 has 17 residues. Germline values: CDR1 PRHDT, CDR2 FYEKMQ (reference sequence). The CDR3 coding sequence is TGTGCCAGCACCAACTTTGATCTGTTTGAGTCCTACAATGAGCAGTTCTTC. This gives the protein CASTNFDLFESYNEQFF.

The chain is built from TRBV7-6 and TRBJ2-2; 7 nucleotides align to TRBD1. Germline assignment: CDR1 SGHVS and CDR2 FNYEAQ. V shed 2 bases and J 1 base; nucleotides not matched to a gene: 1. The CDR3 is made up of 15 amino acids. The CDR3 reads CASSLRTGNTGELFF. The CDR3 nucleotides are TGTGCCAGCAGCTTACGGACAGGGAACACCGGGGAGCTGTTTTTT.